These 22 T cell receptor beta chains were sequenced from one sample in a study of OX40 agonist ivuxolimab in advanced cancers. This table comes from immunoSEQ multiplex PCR, and its TCRdb copy is limited to in-frame clones, with some not included. Of approximately 99,000 clones listed, about 86% are singletons. The specimen comprised CD4+ or CD8+ T cells sorted from blood, sampled in a trial of the OX40 agonist ivuxolimab. The receptors come from an adult with an advanced solid tumor such as melanoma, head and neck, liver or kidney cancer.

The chain joins TRBV2 to TRBJ1-1; D possibly corresponds to TRBD1 (6 bases). The CDR3 contains 13 residues. V shed 7 bases and J shed 1 base, with 10 bases lying between them. CDR1 is SNHLY, CDR2 FYNNEI, per germline. CDR3 in DNA: TGTGCCAGCAAAAGGGGGGAGAACACTGAAGCTTTCTTT. Its protein product is CASKRGENTEAFF.

This chain links TRBV10-3 with TRBJ1-1; unclear D gene. The CDR3 has 12 amino acids. Germline V gene sequence: CDR1 ENHRY, CDR2 SYGVKD. Trimming pared 0 bases from V and 8 bases from J, leaving 7 bases between. CDR3 nucleotide sequence: TGTGCCATCAGTGAGTCAGGCCGGGAAGCTTTCTTT. This sequence encodes CAISESGREAFF.

V gene TRBV30 combines with J gene TRBJ2-2, with D unresolved. The V gene's germline CDR1 is GTSNPN and CDR2 SVGIG (reference sequence). CDR3 size: 13 residues. V lost 5 bases and J lost 3, with 10 bases in between. Written as DNA, the CDR3 is TGTGCCTGGGGCGCCGGTTACACCGGGGAGCTGTTTTTT. This sequence encodes CAWGAGYTGELFF.

As to this clone: The junction differs from germline at one of its ends, possibly a read error. The chain is built from TRBV7-8 and TRBJ1-1, with 10 bases identical to TRBD1. The length of the CDR3 is 16 residues. CDR1 is SGHVS and CDR2 is FQNEAQ in the germline V gene. The CDR3 nucleotides are TGTGCCAGCAGCTCCGGACAGGGGGTATTGAAGACTGAAGCTTTCTTT. It codes for CASSSGQGVLKTEAFF.

The chain couples TRBV2 to TRBJ2-3; 9 nucleotides match TRBD2. The germline V gene has CDR1 SNHLY and CDR2 FYNNEI. The CDR3 sequence is 15 residues long. V was pared by 3 bases and J by 2 bases, with 3 bases of the junction left unmatched. This CDR3 reads CASSESGRTTDTQYF. CDR3 DNA: TGTGCCAGCAGTGAGAGCGGGAGGACCACAGATACGCAGTATTTT.

The chain is built from TRBV7-9 and TRBJ1-5, with TRBD1 matching over 8 bases. CDR3 length: 16 residues. Germline values: CDR1 SEHNR, CDR2 FQNEAQ (reference sequence). Unmatched junction bases numbered 11, after V lost 6 bases and J lost 4 bases. The CDR3: CASSPGTTGGNQPQHF. CDR3 nucleotides: TGTGCCAGCAGTCCAGGAACTACAGGGGGAAATCAGCCCCAGCATTTT.

The rearrangement links TRBV19 to TRBJ2-6; TRBD1 might be the D (6 bases). The V end lost 9 bases, the J end lost 2 bases, and 14 bases lay between the germline ends. This CDR3 comprises 15 residues. Germline V gene lookup returns CDR1 LNHDA and CDR2 SQIVND (reference sequence). CDR3 DNA sequence: TGTGCCAGCAAGACAGGTGAAGCTGGGGCCAACGTCCTGACTTTC. It translates to CASKTGEAGANVLTF. The full variable domain, its missing parts supplied by reference TRBV19 and TRBJ2-6, is DGGITQSPKYLFRKEGQNVTLSCEQNLNHDAMYWYRQDPGQGLRLIYYSQIVNDFQKGDIAEGYSVSREKKESFPLTVTSAQKNPTAFYLCASKTGEAGANVLTFGAGSRLTVL.

The CDR3 bases are TGTGCCAGCAGTGGGGGGACTTTCCGAAGCACCATATATTTT. It is translated as CASSGGTFRSTIYF. This chain links TRBV6-5 with TRBJ1-3, with TRBD1 as a possible D gene (5 bases). The CDR3 length is 14 residues. V was clipped by 5 bases and J by 9 bases, with 17 bases between them. Germline CDR1 is MNHEY and CDR2 is SVGAGI.

The chain is built from TRBV9 and TRBJ2-3, with 9 nucleotides matching TRBD1. This CDR3 contains 16 residues. Germline V gene lookup returns CDR1 SGDLS and CDR2 YYNGEE. V shed 4 bases, J shed 3 bases, and the junction held 9 bases outside the gene matches. The DNA of the CDR3 is TGTGCCAGCAGCCCCGGGGTGGGACAGGGAACAGATACGCAGTATTTT. It translates to CASSPGVGQGTDTQYF.

V is TRBV21-1 and J is TRBJ2-1. TRBV21-1 is reported as a pseudogene. The CDR3 contains 15 residues. The CDR3 protein is CASSPPPPTPNEQFF. CDR3 nucleotides: TGTGCCAGCAGCCCACCGCCCCCAACGCCCAATGAGCAGTTCTTC.

This clone has a single count. The chain employs TRBV9 and TRBJ2-1; 8 positions agree with TRBD2. Germline CDR1 is SGDLS and CDR2 is YYNGEE. The CDR3 has 17 residues. V shed 4 bases, J shed 3 bases, and the junction held 12 bases outside the gene matches. The CDR3 here is CASSLNPSGSGYNEQFF. DNA of the CDR3: TGTGCCAGCAGCCTGAACCCAAGCGGGAGCGGCTACAATGAGCAGTTCTTC. Full variable domain (outside the CDR3, taken from reference TRBV9 and TRBJ2-1): DSGVTQTPKHLITATGQRVTLRCSPRSGDLSVYWYQQSLDQGLQFLIQYYNGEERAKGNILERFSAQQFPDLHSELNLSSLELGDSALYFCASSLNPSGSGYNEQFFGPGTRLTVL.

CDR3 sequence: CASGSDGGRGAFF. In nucleotides, the CDR3 is TGTGCCAGCGGGTCAGACGGAGGGAGGGGAGCTTTCTTT. The chain recombines TRBV6-1 with TRBJ1-1; possibly TRBD1 for D (5 bases). V was trimmed by 8 bases and J by 10 bases, leaving 20 bases between them. The CDR3 has 13 amino acids. CDR1 and CDR2 from the germline V gene are MNHNS and SASEGT.

The genes are TRBV2 and TRBJ2-5; the match to TRBD1 covers 10 bases. The end of the DNA fits TRBJ2-7 better, so the J call may be wrong. Germline CDR1 is SNHLY and CDR2 is FYNNEI. The CDR3 is 13 residues long. The CDR3 bases are TGTGCCAGCAGTGGGACAGGGGGCTACGAGCAGTACTTC. Protein product: CASSGTGGYEQYF.

This chain uses TRBV30 with TRBJ1-2, with 7 bases matching TRBD1. The length of the CDR3 is 13 residues. With 3 bases clipped from V and 2 bases from J, the junction kept 3 bases outside the gene matches. Germline V gene lookup returns CDR1 GTSNPN and CDR2 SVGIG (reference sequence). The CDR3 loop is CAWSRGTNYGYTF. For the CDR3, the DNA is TGTGCCTGGAGCAGGGGGACAAACTATGGCTACACCTTC.

The genes are TRBV7-9 and TRBJ1-5, with unresolved D. Germline assignment: CDR1 SEHNR and CDR2 FQNEAQ (reference sequence). CDR3 length: 13 amino acids. Trimming shortened V by 5 bases and J by 5 bases, and 10 bases separated the two germline ends. CDR3 nucleotides: TGTGCCAGCAGCCCGAGCATTGATCAGCCCCAGCATTTT. Translation: CASSPSIDQPQHF.

This clone was seen only once. The V and J genes are TRBV14 and TRBJ1-1, with D hard to call. V dropped 2 bases and J dropped 10 bases, with 14 bases sitting between them. This CDR3 is 13 amino acids long. The germline gives CDR1 SGHDN, CDR2 FVKESK. DNA for the CDR3: TGTGCCAGCAGCCAACGTGGTGTCGGCCCAGCTTTCTTT. Protein sequence: CASSQRGVGPAFF.

The chain recombines TRBV19 with TRBJ1-1; D is undetermined. This CDR3 contains 13 residues. Germline loops: CDR1 LNHDA, CDR2 SQIVND (reference sequence). V shed 8 bases and J shed 0 bases, with 10 bases lying between them. CDR3 amino acids: CASQGQLNTEAFF. The DNA of the CDR3 is TGTGCCAGTCAAGGGCAGTTGAACACTGAAGCTTTCTTT.

The chain links TRBV11-2 to TRBJ2-1; either TRBD1 or TRBD2 may supply D (5 bases each). The length of the CDR3 is 13 residues. V gave up 6 bases and J gave up 7 bases, with 13 bases separating them. CDR1 is SGHAT and CDR2 is FQNNGV in the germline V gene. The CDR3 protein is CASSSGRTNEQFF. CDR3 DNA: TGTGCCAGCAGTTCGGGACGCACTAATGAGCAGTTCTTC.

The chain carries TRBV6-6 and TRBJ2-5; the D gene is possibly TRBD1 (5 bases). The CDR3 extends over 15 amino acids. Trimming removed 2 bases at V and 3 bases at J, with 13 bases between. The germline gives CDR1 MNHNY, CDR2 SVGAGI (reference sequence). Here the CDR3 DNA reads TGTGCCAGCAGTTACCAGGGCGTAGGGGAAGAGACCCAGTACTTC. Translation gives CASSYQGVGEETQYF.

The V and J genes are TRBV5-1 and TRBJ1-1; 9 bases align to TRBD1. The CDR3 runs 15 residues. J gave up 4 bases and V 4 bases, and 8 bases lay outside the gene matches. Looked up from germline, CDR1 is SGHRS and CDR2 is YFSETQ. CDR3: CASSGGQGISTEAFF. Here the CDR3 DNA reads TGCGCCAGCAGCGGAGGACAGGGGATCAGCACTGAAGCTTTCTTT.

The V call is TRBV18, the J call TRBJ1-2, with D possibly matching TRBD1 (5 bases). The CDR3 contains 13 residues. Germline V gene sequence: CDR1 KGHSH, CDR2 LQKENI. V was trimmed by 6 bases and J by 6 bases, leaving 14 bases between them. The CDR3: CASSQGRMDGYTF. CDR3 DNA: TGTGCCAGCTCCCAGGGTAGAATGGATGGCTACACCTTC.

This sequence joins TRBV10-3 and TRBJ1-4; D gene uncertain. Per germline, CDR1 ENHRY and CDR2 SYGVKD. Between the trimmed V and J ends, which lost 2 bases and 4 bases, there was a span of 8 bases. The CDR3 is made up of 14 amino acids. CDR3 residues: CAISELQFNEKLFF. CDR3 in DNA: TGTGCCATCAGTGAGCTACAGTTTAATGAAAAACTGTTTTTT.